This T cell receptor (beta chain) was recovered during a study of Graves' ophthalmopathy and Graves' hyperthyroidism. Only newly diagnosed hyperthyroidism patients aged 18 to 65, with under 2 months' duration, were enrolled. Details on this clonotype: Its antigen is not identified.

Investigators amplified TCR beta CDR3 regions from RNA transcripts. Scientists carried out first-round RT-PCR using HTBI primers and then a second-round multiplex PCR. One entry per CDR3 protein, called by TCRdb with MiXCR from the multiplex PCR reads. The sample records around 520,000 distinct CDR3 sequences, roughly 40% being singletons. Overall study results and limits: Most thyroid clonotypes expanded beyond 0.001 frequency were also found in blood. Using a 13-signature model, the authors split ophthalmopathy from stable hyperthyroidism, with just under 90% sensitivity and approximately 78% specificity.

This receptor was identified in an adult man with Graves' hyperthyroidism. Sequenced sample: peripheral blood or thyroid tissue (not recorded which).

CDR3 sequence: CASLGGGQGIMSQHF. The DNA of the CDR3 is TGTGCCAGCTTGGGGGGGGGACAGGGCATCATGTCCCAGCATTTT. The chain uses TRBV2 and TRBJ1-5; 9 bases match TRBD1. Germline V CDR1 and CDR2: SNHLY, FYNNEI. The CDR3 length is 15 residues. Trimming at V came to 8 bases and at J to 11 bases, leaving 16 bases not matched to a gene. Variable domain in full (rest from reference TRBV2 and TRBJ1-5): EPEVTQTPSHQVTQMGQEVILRCVPISNHLYFYWYRQILGQKVEFLVSFYNNEISEKSEIFDDQFSVERPDGSNFTLKIRSTKLEDSAMYFCASLGGGQGIMSQHFGDGTRLSIL.